The T cell receptor (beta chain) described here comes from a study of T cell therapy after organ transplantation. The germline V gene has CDR1 LGHNA and CDR2 YNFKEQ. Trimming took 0 bases from V and 8 from J, leaving 13 bases between them. This CDR3 contains 14 residues. With respect to this clone: Its antigen is undetermined. Additional DNA sequences in this sample encode the identical CDR3.

TCRdb's copy holds only in-frame clones and misses some; the assay was immunoSEQ multiplex PCR. The sample yields tens of thousands of clones, roughly 93% seen once. The TCR was taken from a human patient who had received a solid organ transplant and had CMV disease. The genes are TRBV4-2 and TRBJ1-1; possible D gene TRBD1, 5 bases. Source: CD8+ T cells from blood, taken before autologous CMV-specific T cell therapy. The CDR3 sequence is CASSQDRGGTEAFF. In nucleotides, the CDR3 is TGTGCCAGCAGCCAAGATAGGGGAGGGACCGAAGCTTTCTTT.